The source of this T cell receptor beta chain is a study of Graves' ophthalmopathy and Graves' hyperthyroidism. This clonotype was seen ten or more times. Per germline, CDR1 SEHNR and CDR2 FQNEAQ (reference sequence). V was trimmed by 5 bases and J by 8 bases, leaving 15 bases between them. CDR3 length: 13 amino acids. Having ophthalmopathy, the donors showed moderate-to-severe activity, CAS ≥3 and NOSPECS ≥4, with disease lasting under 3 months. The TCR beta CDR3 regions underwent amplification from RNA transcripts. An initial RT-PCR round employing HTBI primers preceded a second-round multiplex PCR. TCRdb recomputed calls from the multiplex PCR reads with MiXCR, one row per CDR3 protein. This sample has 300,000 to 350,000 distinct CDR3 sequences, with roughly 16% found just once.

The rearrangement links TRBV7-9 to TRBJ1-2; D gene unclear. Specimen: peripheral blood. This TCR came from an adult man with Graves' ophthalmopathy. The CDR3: CASSPWSGGGYTF. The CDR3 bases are TGTGCCAGCAGCCCGTGGTCGGGAGGGGGCTACACCTTC.